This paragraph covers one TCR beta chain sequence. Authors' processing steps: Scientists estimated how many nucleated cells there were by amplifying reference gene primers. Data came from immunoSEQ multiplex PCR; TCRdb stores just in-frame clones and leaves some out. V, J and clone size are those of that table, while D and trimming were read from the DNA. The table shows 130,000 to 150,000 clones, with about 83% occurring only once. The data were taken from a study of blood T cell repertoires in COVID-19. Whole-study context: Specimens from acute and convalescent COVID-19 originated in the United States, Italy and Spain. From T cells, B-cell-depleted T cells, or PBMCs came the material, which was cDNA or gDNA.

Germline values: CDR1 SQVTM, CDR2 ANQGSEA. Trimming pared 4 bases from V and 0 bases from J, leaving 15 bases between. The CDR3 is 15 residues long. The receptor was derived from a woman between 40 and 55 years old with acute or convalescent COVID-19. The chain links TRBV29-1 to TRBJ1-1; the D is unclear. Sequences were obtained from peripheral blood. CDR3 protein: CSVGKQVVMNTEAFF. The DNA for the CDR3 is TGCAGCGTTGGGAAGCAGGTTGTTATGAACACTGAAGCTTTCTTT. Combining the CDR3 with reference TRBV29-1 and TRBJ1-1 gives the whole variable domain SAVISQKPSRDICQRGTSLTIQCQVDSQVTMMFWYRQQPGQSLTLIATANQGSEATYESGFVIDKFPISRPNLTFSTLTVSNMSPEDSSIYLCSVGKQVVMNTEAFFGQGTRLTVV.